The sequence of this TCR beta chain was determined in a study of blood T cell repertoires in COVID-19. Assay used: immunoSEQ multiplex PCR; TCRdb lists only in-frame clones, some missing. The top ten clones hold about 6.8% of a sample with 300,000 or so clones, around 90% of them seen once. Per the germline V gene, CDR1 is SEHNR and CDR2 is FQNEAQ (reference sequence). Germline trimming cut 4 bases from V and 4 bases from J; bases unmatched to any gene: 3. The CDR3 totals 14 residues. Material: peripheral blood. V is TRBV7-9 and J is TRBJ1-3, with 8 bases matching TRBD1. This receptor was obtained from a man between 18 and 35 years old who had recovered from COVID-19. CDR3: CASSSGTGGNTIYF. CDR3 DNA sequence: TGTGCCAGCAGCTCCGGGACAGGCGGAAACACCATATATTTT.